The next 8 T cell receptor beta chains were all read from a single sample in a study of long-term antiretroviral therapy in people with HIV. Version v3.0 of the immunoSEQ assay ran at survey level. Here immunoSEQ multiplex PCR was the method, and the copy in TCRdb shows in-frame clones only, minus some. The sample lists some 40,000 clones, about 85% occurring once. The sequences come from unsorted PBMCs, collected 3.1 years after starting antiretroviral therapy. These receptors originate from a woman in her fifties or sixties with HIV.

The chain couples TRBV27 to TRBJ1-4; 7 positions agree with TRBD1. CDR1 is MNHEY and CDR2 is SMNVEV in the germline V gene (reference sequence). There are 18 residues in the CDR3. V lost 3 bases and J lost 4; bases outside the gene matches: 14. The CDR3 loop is CASSFHGTSGGGNEKLFF. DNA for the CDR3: TGTGCCAGCAGTTTTCACGGCACCTCAGGGGGGGGTAATGAAAAACTGTTTTTT.

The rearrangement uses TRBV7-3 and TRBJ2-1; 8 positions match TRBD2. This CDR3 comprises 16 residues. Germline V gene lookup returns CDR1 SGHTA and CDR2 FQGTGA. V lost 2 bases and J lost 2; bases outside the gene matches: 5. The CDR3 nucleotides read TGTGCCAGCAGCTTAGCCGGGCGGGGGGCCTACAATGAGCAGTTCTTC. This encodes CASSLAGRGAYNEQFF.

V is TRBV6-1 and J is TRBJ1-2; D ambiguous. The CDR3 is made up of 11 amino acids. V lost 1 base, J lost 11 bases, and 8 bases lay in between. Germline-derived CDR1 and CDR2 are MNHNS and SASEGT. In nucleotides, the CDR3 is TGTGCCAGCAGTGAAGTTCTAGGGTACACCTTC. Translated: CASSEVLGYTF.

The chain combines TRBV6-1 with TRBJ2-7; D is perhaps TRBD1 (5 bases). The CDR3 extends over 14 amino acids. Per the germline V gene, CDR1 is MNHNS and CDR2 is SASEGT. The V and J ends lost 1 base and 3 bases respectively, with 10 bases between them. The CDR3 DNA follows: TGTGCCAGCAGTGAAGAGTACAGGATCTACGAGCAGTACTTC. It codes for CASSEEYRIYEQYF.

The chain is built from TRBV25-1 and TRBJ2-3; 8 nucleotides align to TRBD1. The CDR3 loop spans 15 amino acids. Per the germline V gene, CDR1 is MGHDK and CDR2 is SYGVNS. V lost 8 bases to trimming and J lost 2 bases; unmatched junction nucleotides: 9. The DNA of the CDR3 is TGTGCCAGCCTTGTACGGACAGGGCTCACAGATACGCAGTATTTT. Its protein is CASLVRTGLTDTQYF.

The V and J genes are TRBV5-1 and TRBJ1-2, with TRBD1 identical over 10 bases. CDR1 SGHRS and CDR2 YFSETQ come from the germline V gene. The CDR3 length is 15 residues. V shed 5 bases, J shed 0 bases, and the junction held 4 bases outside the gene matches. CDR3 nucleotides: TGCGCCAGCAGTTGGACAGGGGGTACTAACTATGGCTACACCTTC. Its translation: CASSWTGGTNYGYTF.

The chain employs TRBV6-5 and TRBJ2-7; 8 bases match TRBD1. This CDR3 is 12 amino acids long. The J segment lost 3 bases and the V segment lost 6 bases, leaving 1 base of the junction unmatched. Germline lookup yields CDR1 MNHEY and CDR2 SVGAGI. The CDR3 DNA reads TGTGCCAGCAGAACAGGGGGCTACGAGCAGTACTTC. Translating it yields CASRTGGYEQYF.

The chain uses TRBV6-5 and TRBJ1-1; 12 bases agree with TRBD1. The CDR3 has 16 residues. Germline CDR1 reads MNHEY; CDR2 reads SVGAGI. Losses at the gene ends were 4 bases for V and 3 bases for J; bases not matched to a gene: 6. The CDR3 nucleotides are TGTGCCAGCAGTTCCGGGACAGGGGGCTTGGACACTGAAGCTTTCTTT. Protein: CASSSGTGGLDTEAFF.